The next 9 T cell receptor beta chains were all read from a single sample in a study of blood T cells in healthy people across ages. Using a J-beta primer mix together with a sample-barcoded 5' primer, a second PCR was run for about 6 to 12 cycles. In TCRdb, the 5' RACE reads were re-called with MiXCR into one record per CDR3 protein. The profile shows 1,500,000 or so distinct CDR3 sequences, roughly two fifths of them singletons. The sample consisted of blood. These receptors originate from a woman aged 18 to 35 in good health.

The chain joins TRBV5-1 to TRBJ2-7, with D possibly being TRBD1 (5 bases). CDR1 SGHRS and CDR2 YFSETQ come from the germline V gene. This CDR3 has 14 amino acids. Deletions cut 3 bases from V and 0 bases from J, with 10 bases between. CDR3 nucleotide sequence: TGCGCCAGCAGCTATACAGGTTACTCCTACGAGCAGTACTTC. Translating it yields CASSYTGYSYEQYF.

V is TRBV7-2 and J is TRBJ2-1, with 10 bases fitting TRBD2. Losses at the gene ends were 2 bases for V and 3 bases for J; bases not matched to a gene: 4. The germline V gene has CDR1 SGHTA and CDR2 FQGNSA. The CDR3 is 16 residues long. The DNA for the CDR3 is TGTGCCAGCAGCTTACAGGGACTAGCGAACTACAATGAGCAGTTCTTC. Protein product: CASSLQGLANYNEQFF.

Ten or more counts support this clonotype. The chain joins TRBV27 to TRBJ2-1; 14 nucleotides match TRBD2. Germline V lookup: CDR1 MNHEY, CDR2 SMNVEV (reference sequence). The CDR3 extends over 16 amino acids. J gave up 4 bases and V 4 bases, and 3 bases lay outside the gene matches. The CDR3 DNA follows: TGTGCCAGCAGTTCTCGGACTAGCGGGGGGTACAATGAGCAGTTCTTC. This codes for CASSSRTSGGYNEQFF.

J is TRBJ2-5 and V is TRBV4-3; a weak D match, TRBD1 (6 bases). The J call may be faulty, since TRBJ2-4 better matches the DNA end. Germline CDR1 and CDR2: LGHNA and YSLEER. The CDR3 has 14 amino acids. The CDR3, as DNA: TGCGCCAGCAGCCAAGAGAACAGGGAAAACATTCAGTACTTC. As protein: CASSQENRENIQYF.

This clonotype was detected only a few times. This rearrangement joins TRBV4-1 to TRBJ1-1; a weak D match, TRBD1 (6 bases). The CDR3 consists of 13 residues. CDR1 is MGHRA, CDR2 YSYEKL, per germline. The ends were cut back, 3 bases at V and 6 bases at J, with 11 bases in the middle. The CDR3 loop is CASSQRTVAEAFF. The CDR3 DNA sequence: TGCGCCAGCAGCCAGAGGACAGTCGCTGAAGCTTTCTTT.

This clonotype was seen a handful of times. This rearrangement joins TRBV12-3 or TRBV12-4 to TRBJ2-3; 9 bases are a match to TRBD2. This CDR3 is 16 amino acids long. J gave up 0 bases and V 3 bases, and 4 bases lay outside the gene matches. The CDR3 coding sequence is TGTGCCAGCAGTTTCCGTAGCGGGAGTAGCACAGATACGCAGTATTTT. This sequence encodes CASSFRSGSSTDTQYF.

The genes are TRBV20-1 and TRBJ1-1, with 7 positions matching TRBD1. This CDR3 region has 14 residues. Germline CDR1 is DFQATT and CDR2 is SNEGSKA (reference sequence). With V trimmed by 5 bases and J by 1 base, 7 bases remained unmatched. As DNA, the CDR3 is TGCAGTGCTCCCCGGGGACAGCCGAACACTGAAGCTTTCTTT. It specifies CSAPRGQPNTEAFF.

This clonotype was detected only a few times. The CDR3 DNA reads as TGTGCCTCAAGGCGGAGGGCACACACAGATACGCAGTATTTT. Residues: CASRRRAHTDTQYF. The chain has TRBV27 and TRBJ2-3; D perhaps matches TRBD2 (6 bases). CDR3 length equals 14 residues. CDR1 MNHEY and CDR2 SMNVEV come from the germline V gene (reference sequence). The germline V and J ends were trimmed by 11 bases and 2 bases, with 17 bases remaining between them.

This clonotype was picked up one time. The chain combines TRBV10-3 with TRBJ2-1, with TRBD2 matching over 7 bases. The CDR3 consists of 13 residues. Trimming cost V 4 bases and J 9 bases; bases outside gene matches: 6. Germline loops: CDR1 ENHRY, CDR2 SYGVKD. The CDR3 sequence: CAISATSAGEQFF. For the CDR3, the DNA is TGTGCCATCAGTGCAACTAGCGCCGGTGAGCAGTTCTTC.